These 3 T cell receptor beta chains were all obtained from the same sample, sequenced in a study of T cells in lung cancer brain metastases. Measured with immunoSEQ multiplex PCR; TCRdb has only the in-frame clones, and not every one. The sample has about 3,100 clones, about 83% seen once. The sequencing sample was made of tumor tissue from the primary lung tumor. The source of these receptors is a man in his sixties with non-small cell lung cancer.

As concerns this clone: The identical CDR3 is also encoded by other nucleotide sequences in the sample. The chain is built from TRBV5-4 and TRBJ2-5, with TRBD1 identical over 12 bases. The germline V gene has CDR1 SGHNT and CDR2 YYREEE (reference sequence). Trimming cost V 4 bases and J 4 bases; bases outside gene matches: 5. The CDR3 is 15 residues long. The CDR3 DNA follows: TGTGCCAGCAGCAAAGGGACAGGGGGCTCAGAGACCCAGTACTTC. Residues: CASSKGTGGSETQYF. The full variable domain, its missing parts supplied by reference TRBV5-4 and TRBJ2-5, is ETGVTQSPTHLIKTRGQQVTLRCSSQSGHNTVSWYQQALGQGPQFIFQYYREEENGRGNFPPRFSGLQFPNYSSELNVNALELDDSALYLCASSKGTGGSETQYFGPGTRLLVL.

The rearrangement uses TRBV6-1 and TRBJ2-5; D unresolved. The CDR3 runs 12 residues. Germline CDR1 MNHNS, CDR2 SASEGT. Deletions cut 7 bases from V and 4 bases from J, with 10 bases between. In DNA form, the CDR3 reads TGTGCCAGCATAAGTGCCCCAGAGACCCAGTACTTC. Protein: CASISAPETQYF.

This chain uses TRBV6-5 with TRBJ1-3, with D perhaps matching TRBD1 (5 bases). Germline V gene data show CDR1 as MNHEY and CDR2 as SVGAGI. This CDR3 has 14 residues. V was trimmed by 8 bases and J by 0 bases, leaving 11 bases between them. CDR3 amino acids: CASAKDSSGNTIYF. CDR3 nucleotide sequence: TGTGCCAGCGCTAAAGACAGCTCTGGAAACACCATATATTTT.